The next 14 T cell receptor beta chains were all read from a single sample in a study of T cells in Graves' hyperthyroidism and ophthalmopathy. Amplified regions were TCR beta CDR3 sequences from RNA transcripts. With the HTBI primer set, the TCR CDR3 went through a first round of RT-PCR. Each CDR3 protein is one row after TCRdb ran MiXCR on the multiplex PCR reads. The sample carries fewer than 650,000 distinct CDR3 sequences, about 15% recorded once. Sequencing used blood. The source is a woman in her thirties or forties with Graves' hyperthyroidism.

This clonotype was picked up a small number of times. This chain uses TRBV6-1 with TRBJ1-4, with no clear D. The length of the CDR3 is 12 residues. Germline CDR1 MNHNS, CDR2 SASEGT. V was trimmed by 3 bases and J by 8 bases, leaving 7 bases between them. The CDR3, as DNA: TGTGCCAGCAGTGATGTCGGAGAAAAACTGTTTTTT. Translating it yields CASSDVGEKLFF.

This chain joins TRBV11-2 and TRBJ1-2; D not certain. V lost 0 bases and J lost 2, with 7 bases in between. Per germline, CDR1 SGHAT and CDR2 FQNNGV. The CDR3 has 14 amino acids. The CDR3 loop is CASSLEGGNYGYTF. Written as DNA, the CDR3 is TGTGCCAGCAGCTTAGAGGGCGGGAACTATGGCTACACCTTC.

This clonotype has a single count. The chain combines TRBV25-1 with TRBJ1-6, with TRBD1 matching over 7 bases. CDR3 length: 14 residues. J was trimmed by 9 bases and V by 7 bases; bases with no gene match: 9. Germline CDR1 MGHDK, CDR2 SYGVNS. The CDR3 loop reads CASTHGTVLSPLHF. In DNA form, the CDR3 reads TGTGCCAGCACCCACGGGACAGTCCTTTCACCCCTCCACTTT.

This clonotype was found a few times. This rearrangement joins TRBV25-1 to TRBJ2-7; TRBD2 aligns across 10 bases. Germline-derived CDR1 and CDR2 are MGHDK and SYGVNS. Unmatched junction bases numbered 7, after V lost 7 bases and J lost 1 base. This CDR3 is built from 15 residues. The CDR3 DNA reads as TGTGCCAGCACCCCGGCTAGCGGGAGTTCCTACGAGCAGTACTTC. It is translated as CASTPASGSSYEQYF.

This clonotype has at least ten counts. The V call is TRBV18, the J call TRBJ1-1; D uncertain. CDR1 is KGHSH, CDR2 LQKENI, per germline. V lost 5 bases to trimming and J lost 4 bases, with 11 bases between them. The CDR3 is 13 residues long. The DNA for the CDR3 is TGTGCCAGCTCAACTTTGGACGGCACTGAAGCTTTCTTT. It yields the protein CASSTLDGTEAFF.

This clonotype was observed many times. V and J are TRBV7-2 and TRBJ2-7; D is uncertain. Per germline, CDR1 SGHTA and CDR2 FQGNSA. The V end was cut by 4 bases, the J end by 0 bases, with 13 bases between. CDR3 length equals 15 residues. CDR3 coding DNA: TGTGCCAGCAGCTCTCAGCTCTCTAGCTCCTACGAGCAGTACTTC. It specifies CASSSQLSSSYEQYF.

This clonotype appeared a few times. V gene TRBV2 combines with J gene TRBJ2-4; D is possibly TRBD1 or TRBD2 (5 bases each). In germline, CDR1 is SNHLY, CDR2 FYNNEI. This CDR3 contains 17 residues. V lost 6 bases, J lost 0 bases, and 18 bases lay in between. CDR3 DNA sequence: TGTGCCAGCAGCGCCCAAATGGGACCCCTAGCCAAAAACATTCAGTACTTC. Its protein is CASSAQMGPLAKNIQYF.

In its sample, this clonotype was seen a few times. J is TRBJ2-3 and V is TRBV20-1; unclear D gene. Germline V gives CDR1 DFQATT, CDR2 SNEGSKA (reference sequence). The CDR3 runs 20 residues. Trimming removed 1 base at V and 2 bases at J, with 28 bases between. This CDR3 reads CSARGHMVGKAPTTTDTQYF. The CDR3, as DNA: TGCAGTGCTAGAGGACACATGGTAGGGAAGGCCCCAACCACCACAGATACGCAGTATTTT.

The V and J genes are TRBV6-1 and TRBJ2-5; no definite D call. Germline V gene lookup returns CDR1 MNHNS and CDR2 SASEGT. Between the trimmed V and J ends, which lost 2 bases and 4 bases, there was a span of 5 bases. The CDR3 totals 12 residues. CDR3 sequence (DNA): TGTGCCAGCAGTGAATCTTTAGAGACCCAGTACTTC. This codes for CASSESLETQYF.

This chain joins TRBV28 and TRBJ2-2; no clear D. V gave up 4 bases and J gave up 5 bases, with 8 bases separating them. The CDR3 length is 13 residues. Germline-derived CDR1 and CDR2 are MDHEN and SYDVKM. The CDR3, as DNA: TGTGCCAGCAGTTCGAGCTGGACCGGGGAGCTGTTTTTT. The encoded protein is CASSSSWTGELFF.

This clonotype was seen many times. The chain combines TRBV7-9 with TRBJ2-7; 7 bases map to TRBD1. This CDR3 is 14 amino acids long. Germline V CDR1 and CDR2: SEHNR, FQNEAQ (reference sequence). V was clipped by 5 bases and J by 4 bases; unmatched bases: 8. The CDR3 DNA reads TGTGCCAGCAGCCCCCGGGACAGTCAATACGAGCAGTACTTC. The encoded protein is CASSPRDSQYEQYF. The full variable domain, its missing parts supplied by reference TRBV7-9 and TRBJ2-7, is DTGVSQNPRHKITKRGQNVTFRCDPISEHNRLYWYRQTLGQGPEFLTYFQNEAQLEKSRLLSDRFSAERPKGSFSTLEIQRTEQGDSAMYLCASSPRDSQYEQYFGPGTRLTVT.

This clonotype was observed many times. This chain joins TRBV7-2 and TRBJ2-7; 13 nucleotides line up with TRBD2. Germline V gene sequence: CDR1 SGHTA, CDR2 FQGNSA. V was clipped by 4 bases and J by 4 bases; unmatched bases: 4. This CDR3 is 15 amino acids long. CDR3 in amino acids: CASSYGLAGVYEQYF. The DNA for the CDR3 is TGTGCCAGCAGCTACGGACTAGCGGGAGTTTACGAGCAGTACTTC.

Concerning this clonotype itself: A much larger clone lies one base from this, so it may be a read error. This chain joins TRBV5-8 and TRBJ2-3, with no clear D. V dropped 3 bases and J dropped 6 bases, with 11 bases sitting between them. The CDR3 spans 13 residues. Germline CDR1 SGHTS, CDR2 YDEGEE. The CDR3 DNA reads TGTGCCAGCAGCTCGTCGGTTAGGGATACGCAGTATTTT. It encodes CASSSSVRDTQYF.

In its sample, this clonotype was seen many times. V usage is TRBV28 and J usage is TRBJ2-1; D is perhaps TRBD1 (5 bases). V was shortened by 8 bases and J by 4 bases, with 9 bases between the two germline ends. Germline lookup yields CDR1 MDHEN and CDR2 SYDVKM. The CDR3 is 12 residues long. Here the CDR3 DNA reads TGTGCCAGCGGGGCCATTTACAATGAGCAGTTCTTC. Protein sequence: CASGAIYNEQFF.